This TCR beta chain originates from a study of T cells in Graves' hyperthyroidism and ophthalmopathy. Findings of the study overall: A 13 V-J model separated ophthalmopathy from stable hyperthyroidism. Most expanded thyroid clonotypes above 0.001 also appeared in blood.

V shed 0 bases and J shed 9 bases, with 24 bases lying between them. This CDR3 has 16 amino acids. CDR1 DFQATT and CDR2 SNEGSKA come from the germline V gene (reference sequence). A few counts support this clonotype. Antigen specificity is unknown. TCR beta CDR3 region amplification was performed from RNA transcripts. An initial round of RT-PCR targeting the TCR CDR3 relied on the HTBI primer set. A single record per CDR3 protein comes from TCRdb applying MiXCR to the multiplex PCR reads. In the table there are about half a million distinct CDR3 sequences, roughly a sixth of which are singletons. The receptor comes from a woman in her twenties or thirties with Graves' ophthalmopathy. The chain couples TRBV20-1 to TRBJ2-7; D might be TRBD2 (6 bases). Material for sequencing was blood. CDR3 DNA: TGCAGTGCTAGAGACCACGGAGGGACTGATCGAATAGGGCAGTACTTC. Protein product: CSARDHGGTDRIGQYF.